This T cell receptor beta chain derives from a study of PD-1 blockade in mismatch repair-deficient tumors (dated 2017 in TCRdb). As for the study more broadly: Between September 2013 and late 2016, 80 to 90 consecutive patients with about a dozen mismatch repair-deficient cancer types, all previously treated and progressing, were enrolled in the trial. Tumor-associated T cell clones were tracked in the peripheral blood of patients responding to PD-1 blockade by deep sequencing of TCR CDR3 regions.

Findings and caveats that apply to the study as a whole: Rapid expansion after pembrolizumab followed by contraction, generally before radiologic responses, was shown by tumor-resident clones, which were often undetectable in blood before treatment.

Taken from the germline V gene, the CDR1 and CDR2 loops are LGHNA and YSLEER. Trimming costs V 0 bases and J 1 base, and their ends lie 14 bases apart. The CDR3 sequence holds 17 residues, the cysteine and phenylalanine included. Left in the record is the CDR3 DNA by itself, 51 bases read in frame from the first base. For each enrolled patient, mismatch repair deficiency was established using either polymerase chain reaction or immunohistochemistry. Three patients who responded to pembrolizumab therapy underwent TCR sequencing. In the phase II trial, pembrolizumab PD-1 blockade was tested prospectively in advanced mismatch repair-deficient cancers, no matter which tissue of origin the cancers came from. Peripheral blood T cell samples were serially collected before and at multiple times after PD-1 blockade was started. Blood sampling times were expressed in weeks after the first pembrolizumab dose.

Receptor amplification or capture employed the immunoSEQ multiplex PCR assay. TCRdb took this table from immuneACCESS and kept in-frame rearrangements with V and J called. Such tables lack part of the clones; where checked against another copy, unresolved V genes explain under half of the gap, and the rest is unexplained. The sample table contains roughly 50,000 clones; only one count was recorded for around 80% of them. Of the sample, over 3% falls within the top ten clones. Worth noting for this clone: Its antigen target is currently unknown. Per-base quality was not reported, and no clone a single base away is much larger than it.

The receptor was isolated from an adult with mismatch repair-deficient cancer. Recombination linked TRBV4-3 to TRBJ2-3, with TRBD2 perhaps the D gene, on 6 matching bases. Specimen: peripheral blood, collected 4 weeks after starting pembrolizumab. The CDR3 has the sequence CASSQDLEGAGTDTQYF. Here is the DNA: TGCGCCAGCAGCCAAGATTTGGAGGGAGCGGGCACAGATACGCAGTATTTT.